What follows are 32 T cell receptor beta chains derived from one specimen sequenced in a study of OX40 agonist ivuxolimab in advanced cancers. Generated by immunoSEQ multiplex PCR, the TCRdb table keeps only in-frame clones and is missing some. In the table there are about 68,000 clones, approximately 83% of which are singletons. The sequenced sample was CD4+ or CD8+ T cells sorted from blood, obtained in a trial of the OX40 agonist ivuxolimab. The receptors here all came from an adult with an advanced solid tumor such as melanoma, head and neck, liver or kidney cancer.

CDR3 sequence (DNA): TGTGCCAGCAGCTTAGGGGGCCTAGCGGGAGTCTACGAGCAGTACTTC. It yields the protein CASSLGGLAGVYEQYF. This chain joins TRBV11-2 and TRBJ2-7, with 10 bases fitting TRBD2. V gave up 1 base and J gave up 3 bases; unmatched junction bases: 6. The CDR3 sequence is 16 residues long. Germline V gene sequence: CDR1 SGHAT, CDR2 FQNNGV.

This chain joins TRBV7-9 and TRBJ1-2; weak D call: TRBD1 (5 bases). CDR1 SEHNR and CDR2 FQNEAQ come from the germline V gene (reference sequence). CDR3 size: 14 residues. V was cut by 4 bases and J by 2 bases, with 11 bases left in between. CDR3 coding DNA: TGTGCCAGCAGCTCCGGGACCCAAAACTATGGCTACACCTTC. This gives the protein CASSSGTQNYGYTF.

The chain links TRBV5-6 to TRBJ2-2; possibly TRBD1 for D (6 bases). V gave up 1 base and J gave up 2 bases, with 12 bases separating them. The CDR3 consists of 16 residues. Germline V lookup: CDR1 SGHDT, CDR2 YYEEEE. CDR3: CASSLSVGTNTGELFF. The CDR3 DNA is TGTGCCAGCAGCTTGTCCGTCGGGACAAACACCGGGGAGCTGTTTTTT. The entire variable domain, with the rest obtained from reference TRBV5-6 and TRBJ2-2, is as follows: DAGVTQSPTHLIKTRGQQVTLRCSPKSGHDTVSWYQQALGQGPQFIFQYYEEEERQRGNFPDRFSGHQFPNYSSELNVNALLLGDSALYLCASSLSVGTNTGELFFGEGSRLTVL.

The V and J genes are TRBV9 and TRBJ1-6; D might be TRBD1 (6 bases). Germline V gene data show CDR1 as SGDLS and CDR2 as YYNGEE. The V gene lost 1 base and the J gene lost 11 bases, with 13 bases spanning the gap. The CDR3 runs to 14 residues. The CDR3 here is CASSVRQGLPPLHF. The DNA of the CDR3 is TGTGCCAGCAGCGTACGGCAGGGGTTACCACCCCTCCACTTT.

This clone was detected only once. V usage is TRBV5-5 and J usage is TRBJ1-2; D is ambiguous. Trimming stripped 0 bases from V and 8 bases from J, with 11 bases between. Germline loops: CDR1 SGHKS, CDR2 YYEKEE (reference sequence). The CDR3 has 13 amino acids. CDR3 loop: CASSLDPDGGYTF. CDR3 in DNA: TGTGCCAGCAGCTTGGATCCAGACGGGGGCTACACCTTC.

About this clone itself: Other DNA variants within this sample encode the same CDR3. The CDR3 is CASSEQGYNSPLHF. As DNA, the CDR3 is TGTGCCAGCAGCGAACAGGGTTACAATTCACCCCTCCACTTT. The gene calls are TRBV9 and TRBJ1-6; D perhaps matches TRBD1 (6 bases). Trimming removed 3 bases at V and 7 bases at J, with 11 bases between. Germline CDR1 reads SGDLS; CDR2 reads YYNGEE. This CDR3 is built from 14 residues.

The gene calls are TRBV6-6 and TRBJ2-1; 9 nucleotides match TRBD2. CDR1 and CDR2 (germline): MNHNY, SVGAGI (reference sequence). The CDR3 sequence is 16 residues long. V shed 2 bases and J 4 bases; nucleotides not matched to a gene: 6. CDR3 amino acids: CASSYPQRGAYNEQFF. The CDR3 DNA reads TGTGCCAGCAGTTACCCCCAGCGGGGGGCTTACAATGAGCAGTTCTTC.

CDR3 region: CASSFAGGEKLFF. CDR3 nucleotide sequence: TGTGCCAGCAGCTTCGCGGGAGGTGAAAAACTGTTTTTT. The chain uses TRBV11-2 and TRBJ1-4; D remains ambiguous. The CDR3 extends over 13 amino acids. V was trimmed by 3 bases and J by 7 bases, leaving 9 bases between them. Germline loops: CDR1 SGHAT, CDR2 FQNNGV.

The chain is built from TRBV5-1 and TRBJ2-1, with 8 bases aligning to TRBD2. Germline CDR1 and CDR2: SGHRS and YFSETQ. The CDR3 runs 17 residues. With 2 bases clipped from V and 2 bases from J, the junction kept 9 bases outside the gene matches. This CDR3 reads CASSLPGLADTYNEQFF. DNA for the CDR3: TGCGCCAGCAGCTTACCCGGACTAGCCGACACCTACAATGAGCAGTTCTTC.

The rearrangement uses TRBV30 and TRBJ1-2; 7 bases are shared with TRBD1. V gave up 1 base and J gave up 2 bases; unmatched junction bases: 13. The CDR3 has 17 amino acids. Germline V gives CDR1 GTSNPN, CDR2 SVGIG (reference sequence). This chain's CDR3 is CAWSGGLTGLPNYGYTF. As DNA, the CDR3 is TGTGCCTGGAGTGGCGGGTTGACAGGGCTTCCCAACTATGGCTACACCTTC.

CDR3 loop: CASSLMALSSYNEQFF. The DNA of the CDR3 is TGCGCCAGCAGCTTGATGGCCTTAAGCTCCTACAATGAGCAGTTCTTC. The chain couples TRBV5-1 to TRBJ2-1; no reliable D call. This CDR3 has 16 amino acids. Germline loops: CDR1 SGHRS, CDR2 YFSETQ. V lost 1 base and J lost 0, with 11 bases in between.

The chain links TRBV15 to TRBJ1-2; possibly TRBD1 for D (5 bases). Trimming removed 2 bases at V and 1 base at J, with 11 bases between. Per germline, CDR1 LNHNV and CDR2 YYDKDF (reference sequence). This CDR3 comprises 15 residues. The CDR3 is CATSRPDRGNYGYTF. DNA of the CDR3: TGTGCCACCAGCAGACCCGATAGGGGTAACTATGGCTACACCTTC.

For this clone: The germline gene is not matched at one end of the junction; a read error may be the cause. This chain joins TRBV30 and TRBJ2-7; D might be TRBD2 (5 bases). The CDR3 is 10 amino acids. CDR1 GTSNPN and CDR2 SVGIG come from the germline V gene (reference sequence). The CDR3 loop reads CAWGGPIRSF. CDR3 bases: TGTGCCTGGGGCGGGCCGATAAGAAGCTTC.

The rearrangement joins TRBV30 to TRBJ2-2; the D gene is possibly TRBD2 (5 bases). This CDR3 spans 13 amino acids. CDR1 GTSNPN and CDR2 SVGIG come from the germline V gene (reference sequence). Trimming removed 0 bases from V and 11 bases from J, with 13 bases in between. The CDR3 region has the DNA TGTGCCTGGAGTGTCCCCCACCGGGGAGAGCTGTTTTTT. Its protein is CAWSVPHRGELFF.

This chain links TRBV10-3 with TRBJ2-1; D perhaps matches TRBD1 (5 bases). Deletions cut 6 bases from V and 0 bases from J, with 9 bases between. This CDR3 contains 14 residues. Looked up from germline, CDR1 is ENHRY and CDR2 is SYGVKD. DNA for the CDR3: TGTGCCATCAGGGGGCCGAGCTCCTACAATGAGCAGTTCTTC. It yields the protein CAIRGPSSYNEQFF.

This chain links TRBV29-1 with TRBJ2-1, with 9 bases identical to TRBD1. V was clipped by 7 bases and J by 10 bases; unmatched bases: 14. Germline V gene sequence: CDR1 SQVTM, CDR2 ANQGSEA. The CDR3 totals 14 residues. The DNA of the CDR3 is TGCAGCGCGCAGAAGGGACAGGGTCCACAGGAGCAGTTCTTC. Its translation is CSAQKGQGPQEQFF.

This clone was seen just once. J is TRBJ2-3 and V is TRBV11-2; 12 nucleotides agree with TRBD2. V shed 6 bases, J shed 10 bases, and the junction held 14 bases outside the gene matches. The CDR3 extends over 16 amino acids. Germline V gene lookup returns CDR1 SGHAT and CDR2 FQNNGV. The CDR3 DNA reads TGTGCCAGCAGTAACCCTAGCGGGGGGGCCCCGAAGGCGCAGTATTTT. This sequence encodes CASSNPSGGAPKAQYF.

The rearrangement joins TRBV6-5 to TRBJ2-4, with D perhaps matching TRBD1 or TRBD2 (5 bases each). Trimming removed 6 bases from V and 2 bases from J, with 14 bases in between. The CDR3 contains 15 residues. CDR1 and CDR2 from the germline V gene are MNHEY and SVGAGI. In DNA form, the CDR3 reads TGTGCCAGCAGAGGGACCGCCTCATCCAAAAACATTCAGTACTTC. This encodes CASRGTASSKNIQYF.

This CDR3 reads CASSTRTDEAFF. The CDR3 coding sequence is TGTGCCAGCAGCACCCGGACAGATGAAGCTTTCTTT. The chain recombines TRBV11-2 with TRBJ1-1; TRBD1 is a possible D gene (6 bases). The CDR3 has 12 amino acids. Trimming left V 5 bases short and J 7 bases short, with 11 bases between. CDR1 is SGHAT, CDR2 FQNNGV, per germline. Using reference TRBV11-2 and TRBJ1-1 for the parts outside the CDR3, the full variable domain is EAGVAQSPRYKIIEKRQSVAFWCNPISGHATLYWYQQILGQGPKLLIQFQNNGVVDDSQLPKDRFSAERLKGVDSTLKIQPAKLEDSAVYLCASSTRTDEAFFGQGTRLTVV.

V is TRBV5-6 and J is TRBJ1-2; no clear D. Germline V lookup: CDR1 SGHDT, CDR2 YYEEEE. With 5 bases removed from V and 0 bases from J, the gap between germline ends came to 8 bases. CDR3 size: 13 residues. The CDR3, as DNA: TGTGCCAGCAGTCTCATGGCTAACTATGGCTACACCTTC. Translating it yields CASSLMANYGYTF.

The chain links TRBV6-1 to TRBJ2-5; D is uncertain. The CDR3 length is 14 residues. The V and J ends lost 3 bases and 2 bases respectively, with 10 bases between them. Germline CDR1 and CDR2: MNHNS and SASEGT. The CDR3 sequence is CASSDGGVQETQYF. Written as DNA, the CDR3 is TGTGCCAGCAGTGACGGCGGAGTACAAGAGACCCAGTACTTC.

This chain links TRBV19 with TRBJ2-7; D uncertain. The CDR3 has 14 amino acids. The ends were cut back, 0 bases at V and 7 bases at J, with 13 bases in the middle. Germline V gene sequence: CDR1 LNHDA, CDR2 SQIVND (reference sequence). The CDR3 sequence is CASSIEDRLGEQYF. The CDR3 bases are TGTGCCAGTAGTATAGAAGACCGTTTGGGGGAGCAGTACTTC.

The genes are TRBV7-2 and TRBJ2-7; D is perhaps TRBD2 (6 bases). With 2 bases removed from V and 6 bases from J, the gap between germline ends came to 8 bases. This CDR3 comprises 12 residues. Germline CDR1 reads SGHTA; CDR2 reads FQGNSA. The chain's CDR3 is CASSLKGLEQYF. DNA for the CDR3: TGTGCCAGCAGCTTAAAGGGACTCGAGCAGTACTTC.

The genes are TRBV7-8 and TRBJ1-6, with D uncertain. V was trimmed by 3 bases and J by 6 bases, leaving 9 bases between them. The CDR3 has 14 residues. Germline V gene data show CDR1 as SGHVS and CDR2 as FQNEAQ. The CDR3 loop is CASSLVQANSPLHF. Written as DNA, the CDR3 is TGTGCCAGCAGCTTGGTCCAGGCTAATTCACCCCTCCACTTT.

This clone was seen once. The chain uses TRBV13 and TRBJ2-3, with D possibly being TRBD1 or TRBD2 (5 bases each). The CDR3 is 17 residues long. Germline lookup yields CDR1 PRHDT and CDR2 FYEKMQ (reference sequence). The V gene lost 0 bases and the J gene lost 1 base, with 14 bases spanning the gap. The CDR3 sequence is CASSLGQTAARTDTQYF. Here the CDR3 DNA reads TGTGCCAGCAGCTTAGGGCAGACAGCGGCCCGCACAGATACGCAGTATTTT.

The CDR3 sequence is CASSSSYSPLHF. The CDR3 nucleotides are TGTGCCAGCAGTTCGAGCTATTCACCCCTCCACTTT. The chain joins TRBV28 to TRBJ1-6, with D uncertain. CDR3 length equals 12 residues. In germline, CDR1 is MDHEN, CDR2 SYDVKM. V shed 4 bases and J shed 8 bases, with 6 bases lying between them.

The DNA for the CDR3 is TGTGCCAGTAGTATGCGGGGGGCGAGTCAGCCCCAGCATTTT. It is translated as CASSMRGASQPQHF. The chain links TRBV19 to TRBJ1-5; the D gene is possibly TRBD1 (6 bases). The CDR3 runs to 14 residues. V was shortened by 3 bases and J by 6 bases, with 12 bases between the two germline ends. CDR1 and CDR2 (germline): LNHDA, SQIVND (reference sequence).

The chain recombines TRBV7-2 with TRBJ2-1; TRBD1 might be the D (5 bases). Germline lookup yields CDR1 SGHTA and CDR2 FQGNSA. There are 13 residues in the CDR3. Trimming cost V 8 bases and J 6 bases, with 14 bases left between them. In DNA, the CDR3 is TGTGCCAGCGGTAGGGGTGTCACCAATGAGCAGTTCTTC. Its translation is CASGRGVTNEQFF.

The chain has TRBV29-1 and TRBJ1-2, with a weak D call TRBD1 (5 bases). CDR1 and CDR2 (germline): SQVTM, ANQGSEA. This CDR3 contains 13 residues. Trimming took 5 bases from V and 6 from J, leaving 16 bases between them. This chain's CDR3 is CSVLYGLGDGYTF. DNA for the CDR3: TGCAGCGTTTTATATGGGTTGGGGGATGGCTACACCTTC. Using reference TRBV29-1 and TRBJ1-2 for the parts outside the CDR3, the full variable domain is SAVISQKPSRDICQRGTSLTIQCQVDSQVTMMFWYRQQPGQSLTLIATANQGSEATYESGFVIDKFPISRPNLTFSTLTVSNMSPEDSSIYLCSVLYGLGDGYTFGSGTRLTVV.

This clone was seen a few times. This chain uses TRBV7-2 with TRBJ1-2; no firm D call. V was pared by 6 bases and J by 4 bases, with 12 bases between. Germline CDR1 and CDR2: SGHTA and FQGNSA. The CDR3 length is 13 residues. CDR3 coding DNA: TGTGCCAGCAGGCTGACCGCGTCCTATGGCTACACCTTC. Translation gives CASRLTASYGYTF.

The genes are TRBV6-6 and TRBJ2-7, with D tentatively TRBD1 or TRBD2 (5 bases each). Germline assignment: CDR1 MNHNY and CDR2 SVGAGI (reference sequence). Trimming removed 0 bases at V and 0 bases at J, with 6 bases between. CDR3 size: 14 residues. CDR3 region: CASSYSRGSYEQYF. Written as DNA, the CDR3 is TGTGCCAGCAGTTACTCGAGGGGCTCCTACGAGCAGTACTTC.

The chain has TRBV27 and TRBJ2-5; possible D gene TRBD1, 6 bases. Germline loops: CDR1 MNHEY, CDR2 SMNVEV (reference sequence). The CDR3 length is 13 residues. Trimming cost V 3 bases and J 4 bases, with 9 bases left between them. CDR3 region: CASSFRRGETQYF. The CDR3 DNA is TGTGCCAGCAGTTTTCGCAGGGGAGAGACCCAGTACTTC.